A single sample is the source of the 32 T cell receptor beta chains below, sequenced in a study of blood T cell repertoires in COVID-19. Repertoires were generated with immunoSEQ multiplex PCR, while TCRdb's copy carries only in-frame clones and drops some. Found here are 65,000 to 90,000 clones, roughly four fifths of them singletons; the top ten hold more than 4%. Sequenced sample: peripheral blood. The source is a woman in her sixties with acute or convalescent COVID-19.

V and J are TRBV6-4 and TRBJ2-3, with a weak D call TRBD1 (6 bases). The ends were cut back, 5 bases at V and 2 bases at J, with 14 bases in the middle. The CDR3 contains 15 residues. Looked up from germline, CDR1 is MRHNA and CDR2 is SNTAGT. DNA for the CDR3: TGTGCCAGCAGTTATGCGGACAGTCCCACAGATACGCAGTATTTT. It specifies CASSYADSPTDTQYF.

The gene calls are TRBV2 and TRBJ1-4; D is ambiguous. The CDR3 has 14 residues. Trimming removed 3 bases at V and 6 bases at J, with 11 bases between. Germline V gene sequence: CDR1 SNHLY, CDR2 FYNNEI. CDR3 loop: CASSERLRDEKLFF. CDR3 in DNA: TGTGCCAGCAGTGAGAGGTTGAGAGATGAAAAACTGTTTTTT. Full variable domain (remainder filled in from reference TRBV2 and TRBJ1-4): EPEVTQTPSHQVTQMGQEVILRCVPISNHLYFYWYRQILGQKVEFLVSFYNNEISEKSEIFDDQFSVERPDGSNFTLKIRSTKLEDSAMYFCASSERLRDEKLFFGSGTQLSVL.

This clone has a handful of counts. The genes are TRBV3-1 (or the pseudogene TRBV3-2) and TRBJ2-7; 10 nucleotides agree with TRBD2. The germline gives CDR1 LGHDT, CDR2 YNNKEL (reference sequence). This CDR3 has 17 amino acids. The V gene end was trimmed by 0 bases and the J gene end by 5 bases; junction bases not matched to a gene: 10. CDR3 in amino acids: CASSQDRSLAGVHEQYF. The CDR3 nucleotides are TGTGCCAGCAGCCAAGATCGTTCCCTAGCGGGAGTACACGAGCAGTACTTC.

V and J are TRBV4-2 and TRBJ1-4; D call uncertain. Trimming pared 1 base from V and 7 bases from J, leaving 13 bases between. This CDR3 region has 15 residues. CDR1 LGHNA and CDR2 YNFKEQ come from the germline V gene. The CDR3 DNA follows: TGTGCCAGCAGCCAAGCGCTACACACGGGTGAAAAACTGTTTTTT. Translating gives CASSQALHTGEKLFF.

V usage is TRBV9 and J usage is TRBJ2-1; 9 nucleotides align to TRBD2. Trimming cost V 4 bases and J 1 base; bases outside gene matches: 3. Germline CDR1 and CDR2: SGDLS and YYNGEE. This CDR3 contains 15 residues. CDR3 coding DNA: TGTGCCAGCAGCCCCCTAGCGGGGTCCTACAATGAGCAGTTCTTC. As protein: CASSPLAGSYNEQFF.

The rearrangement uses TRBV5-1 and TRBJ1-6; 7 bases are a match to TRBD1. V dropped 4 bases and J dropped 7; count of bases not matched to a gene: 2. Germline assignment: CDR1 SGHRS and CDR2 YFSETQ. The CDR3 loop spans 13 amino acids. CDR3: CASSPGQNSPLHF. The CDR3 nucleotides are TGCGCCAGCAGCCCGGGACAGAATTCACCCCTCCACTTT.

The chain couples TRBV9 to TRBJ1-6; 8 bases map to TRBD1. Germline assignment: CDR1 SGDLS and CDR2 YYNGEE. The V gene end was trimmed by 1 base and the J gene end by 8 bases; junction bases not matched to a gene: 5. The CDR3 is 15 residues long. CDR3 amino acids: CASSVRGTGDSPLHF. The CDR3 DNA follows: TGTGCCAGCAGCGTACGTGGGACAGGCGATTCACCCCTCCACTTT.

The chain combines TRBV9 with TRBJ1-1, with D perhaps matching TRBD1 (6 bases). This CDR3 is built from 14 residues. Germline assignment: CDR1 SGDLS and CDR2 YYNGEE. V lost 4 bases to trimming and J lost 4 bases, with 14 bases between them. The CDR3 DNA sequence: TGTGCCAGCAGCACGGGGGGACAAATCACTGAAGCTTTCTTT. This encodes CASSTGGQITEAFF.

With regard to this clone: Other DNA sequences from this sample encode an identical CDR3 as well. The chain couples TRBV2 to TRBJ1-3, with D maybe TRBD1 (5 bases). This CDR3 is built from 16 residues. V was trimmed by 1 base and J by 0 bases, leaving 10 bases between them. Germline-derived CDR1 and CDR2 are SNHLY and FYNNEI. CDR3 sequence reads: CASSEGQGNSGNTIYF. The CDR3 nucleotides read TGTGCCAGCAGTGAAGGGCAGGGAAACTCTGGAAACACCATATATTTT. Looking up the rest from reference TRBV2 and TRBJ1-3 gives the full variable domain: EPEVTQTPSHQVTQMGQEVILRCVPISNHLYFYWYRQILGQKVEFLVSFYNNEISEKSEIFDDQFSVERPDGSNFTLKIRSTKLEDSAMYFCASSEGQGNSGNTIYFGEGSWLTVV.

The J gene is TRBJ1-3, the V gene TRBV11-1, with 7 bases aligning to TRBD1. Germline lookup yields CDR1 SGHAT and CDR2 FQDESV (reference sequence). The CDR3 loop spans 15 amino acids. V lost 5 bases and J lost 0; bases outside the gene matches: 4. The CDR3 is CASSPGQRSGNTIYF. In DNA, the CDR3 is TGTGCCAGCAGCCCGGGACAGCGCTCTGGAAACACCATATATTTT.

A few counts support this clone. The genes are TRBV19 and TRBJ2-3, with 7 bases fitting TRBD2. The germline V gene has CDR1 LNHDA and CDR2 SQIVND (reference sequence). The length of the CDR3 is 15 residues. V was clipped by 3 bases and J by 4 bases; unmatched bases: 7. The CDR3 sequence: CASSISAGVPDTQYF. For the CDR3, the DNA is TGTGCCAGTAGTATCTCTGCGGGAGTGCCAGATACGCAGTATTTT.

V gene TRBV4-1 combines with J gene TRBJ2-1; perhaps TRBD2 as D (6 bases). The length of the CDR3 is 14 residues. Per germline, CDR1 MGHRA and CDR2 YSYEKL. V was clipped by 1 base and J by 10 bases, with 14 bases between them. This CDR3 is CASSQGLVLDEQFF. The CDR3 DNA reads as TGCGCCAGCAGCCAAGGACTAGTGCTGGACGAGCAGTTCTTC.

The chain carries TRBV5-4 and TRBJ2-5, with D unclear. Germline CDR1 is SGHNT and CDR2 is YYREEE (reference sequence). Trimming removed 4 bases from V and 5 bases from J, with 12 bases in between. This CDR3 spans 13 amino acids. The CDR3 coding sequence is TGTGCCAGCAGCCGTGACCCTAGGGAGACCCAGTACTTC. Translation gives CASSRDPRETQYF. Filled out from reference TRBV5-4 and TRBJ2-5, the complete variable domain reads ETGVTQSPTHLIKTRGQQVTLRCSSQSGHNTVSWYQQALGQGPQFIFQYYREEENGRGNFPPRFSGLQFPNYSSELNVNALELDDSALYLCASSRDPRETQYFGPGTRLLVL.

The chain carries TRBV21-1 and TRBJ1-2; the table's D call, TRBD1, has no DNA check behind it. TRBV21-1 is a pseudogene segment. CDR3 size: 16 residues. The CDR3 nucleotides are TGTGCCAGCAGCAAAAAATTAGGGGGCAGCCTCTATGGCTACACCTTC. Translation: CASSKKLGGSLYGYTF.

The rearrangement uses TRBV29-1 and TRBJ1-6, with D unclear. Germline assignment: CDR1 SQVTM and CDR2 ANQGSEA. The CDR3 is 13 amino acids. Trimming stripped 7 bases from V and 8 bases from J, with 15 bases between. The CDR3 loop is CSARTKRDSPLHF. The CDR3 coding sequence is TGCAGCGCCAGGACTAAAAGGGATTCACCCCTCCACTTT.

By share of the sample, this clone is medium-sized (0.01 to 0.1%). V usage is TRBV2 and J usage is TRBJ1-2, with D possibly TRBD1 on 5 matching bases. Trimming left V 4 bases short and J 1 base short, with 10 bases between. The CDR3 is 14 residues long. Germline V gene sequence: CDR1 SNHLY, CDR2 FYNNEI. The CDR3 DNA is TGTGCCAGCAGTGTCTTACAGGATAACTATGGCTACACCTTC. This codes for CASSVLQDNYGYTF. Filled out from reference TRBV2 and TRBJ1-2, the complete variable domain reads EPEVTQTPSHQVTQMGQEVILRCVPISNHLYFYWYRQILGQKVEFLVSFYNNEISEKSEIFDDQFSVERPDGSNFTLKIRSTKLEDSAMYFCASSVLQDNYGYTFGSGTRLTVV.

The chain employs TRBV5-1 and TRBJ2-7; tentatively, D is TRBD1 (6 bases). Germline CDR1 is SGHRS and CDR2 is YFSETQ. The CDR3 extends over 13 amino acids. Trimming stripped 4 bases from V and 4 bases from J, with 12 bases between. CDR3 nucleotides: TGCGCCAGCAGCATAACCCAGGGGTACGAGCAGTACTTC. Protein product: CASSITQGYEQYF. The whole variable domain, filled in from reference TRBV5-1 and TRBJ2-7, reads KAGVTQTPRYLIKTRGQQVTLSCSPISGHRSVSWYQQTPGQGLQFLFEYFSETQRNKGNFPGRFSGRQFSNSRSEMNVSTLELGDSALYLCASSITQGYEQYFGPGTRLTVT.

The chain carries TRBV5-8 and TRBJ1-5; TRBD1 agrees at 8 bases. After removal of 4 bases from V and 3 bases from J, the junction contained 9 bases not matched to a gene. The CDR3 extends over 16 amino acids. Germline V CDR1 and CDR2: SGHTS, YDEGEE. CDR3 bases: TGTGCCAGCAGCCCAGGACAGGGTGTTTTCAATCAGCCCCAGCATTTT. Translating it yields CASSPGQGVFNQPQHF.

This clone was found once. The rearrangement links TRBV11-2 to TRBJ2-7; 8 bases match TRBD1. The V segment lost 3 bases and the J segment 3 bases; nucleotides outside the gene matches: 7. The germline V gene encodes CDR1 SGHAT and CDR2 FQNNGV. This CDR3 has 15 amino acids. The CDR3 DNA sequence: TGTGCCAGCAGCTTCCTACGGACAGGGAACTACGAGCAGTACTTC. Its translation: CASSFLRTGNYEQYF.

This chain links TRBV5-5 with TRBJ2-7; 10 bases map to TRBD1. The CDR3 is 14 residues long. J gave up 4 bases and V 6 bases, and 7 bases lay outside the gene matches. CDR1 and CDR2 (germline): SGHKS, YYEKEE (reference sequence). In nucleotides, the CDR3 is TGTGCCAGCATCGAGACAGGGGGCGGTTACGAGCAGTACTTC. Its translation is CASIETGGGYEQYF.

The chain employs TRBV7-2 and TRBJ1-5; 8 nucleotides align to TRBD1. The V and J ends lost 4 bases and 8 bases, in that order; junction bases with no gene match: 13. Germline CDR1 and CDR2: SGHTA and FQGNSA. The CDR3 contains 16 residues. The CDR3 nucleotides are TGTGCCAGCAGCTGGGGACAGGCACCTTTCCTGGAGCCCCAGCATTTT. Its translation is CASSWGQAPFLEPQHF.

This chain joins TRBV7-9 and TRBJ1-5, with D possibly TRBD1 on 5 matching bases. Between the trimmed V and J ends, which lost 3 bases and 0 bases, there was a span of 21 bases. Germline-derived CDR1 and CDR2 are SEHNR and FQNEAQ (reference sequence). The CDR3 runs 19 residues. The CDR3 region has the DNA TGTGCCAGCAGCTTTCGGGTACCCCCAGGGTGGGATAGCAATCAGCCCCAGCATTTT. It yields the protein CASSFRVPPGWDSNQPQHF.

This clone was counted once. CDR3 amino acids: CASSLSGGNNEQFF. CDR3 DNA: TGTGCCAGCAGTTTGAGCGGGGGTAACAATGAGCAGTTCTTC. The gene calls are TRBV28 and TRBJ2-1, with 8 bases that match TRBD2. The CDR3 totals 14 residues. The J segment lost 5 bases and the V segment lost 3 bases, leaving 3 bases of the junction unmatched. Germline V gene sequence: CDR1 MDHEN, CDR2 SYDVKM. Complete variable domain (other parts from reference TRBV28 and TRBJ2-1): DVKVTQSSRYLVKRTGEKVFLECVQDMDHENMFWYRQDPGLGLRLIYFSYDVKMKEKGDIPEGYSVSREKKERFSLILESASTNQTSMYLCASSLSGGNNEQFFGPGTRLTVL.

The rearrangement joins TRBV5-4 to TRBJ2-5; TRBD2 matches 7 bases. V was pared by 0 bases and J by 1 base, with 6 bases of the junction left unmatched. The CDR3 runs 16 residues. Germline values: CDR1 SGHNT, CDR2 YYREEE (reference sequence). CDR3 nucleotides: TGTGCCAGCAGCTTGGGAGCTACTAGCGCCCAAGAGACCCAGTACTTC. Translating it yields CASSLGATSAQETQYF.

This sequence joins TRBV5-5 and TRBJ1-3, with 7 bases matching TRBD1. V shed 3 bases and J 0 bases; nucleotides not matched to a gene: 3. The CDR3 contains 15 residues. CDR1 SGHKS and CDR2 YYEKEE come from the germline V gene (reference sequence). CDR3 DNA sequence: TGTGCCAGCAGCTGGGGACAGTCCTCTGGAAACACCATATATTTT. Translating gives CASSWGQSSGNTIYF.

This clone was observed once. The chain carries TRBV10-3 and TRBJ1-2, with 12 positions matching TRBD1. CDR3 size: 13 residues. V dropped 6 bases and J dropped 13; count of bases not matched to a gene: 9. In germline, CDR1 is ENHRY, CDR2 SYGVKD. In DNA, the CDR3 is TGTGCCATCAGGGAGGGGACAGGGGGCCCCAGCACCTTC. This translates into CAIREGTGGPSTF.

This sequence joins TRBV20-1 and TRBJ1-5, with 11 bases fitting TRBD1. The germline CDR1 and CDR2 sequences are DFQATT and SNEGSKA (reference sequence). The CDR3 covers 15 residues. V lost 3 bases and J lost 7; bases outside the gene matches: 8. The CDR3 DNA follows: TGCAGTGCTAGTGGGACAGGGGGATATATGCAGCCCCAGCATTTT. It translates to CSASGTGGYMQPQHF.

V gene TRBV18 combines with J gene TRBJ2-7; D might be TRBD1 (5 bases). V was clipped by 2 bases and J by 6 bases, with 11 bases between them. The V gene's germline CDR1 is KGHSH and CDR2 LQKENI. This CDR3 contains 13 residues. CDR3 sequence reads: CASSPSLQGEQYF. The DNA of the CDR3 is TGTGCCAGCTCACCATCTCTTCAGGGCGAGCAGTACTTC.

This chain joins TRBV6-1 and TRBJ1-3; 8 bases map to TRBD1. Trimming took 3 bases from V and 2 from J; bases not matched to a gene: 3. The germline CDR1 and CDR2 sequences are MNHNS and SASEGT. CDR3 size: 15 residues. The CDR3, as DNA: TGTGCCAGCAGTGACGGACAGGGCGCTGGAAACACCATATATTTT. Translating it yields CASSDGQGAGNTIYF.

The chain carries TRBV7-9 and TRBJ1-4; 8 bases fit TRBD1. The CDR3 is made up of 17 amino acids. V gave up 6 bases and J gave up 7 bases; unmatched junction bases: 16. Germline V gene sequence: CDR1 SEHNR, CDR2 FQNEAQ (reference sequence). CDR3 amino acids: CASSLGGLTGDGEKLFF. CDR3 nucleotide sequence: TGTGCCAGCAGTTTGGGGGGATTGACAGGGGACGGTGAAAAACTGTTTTTT.

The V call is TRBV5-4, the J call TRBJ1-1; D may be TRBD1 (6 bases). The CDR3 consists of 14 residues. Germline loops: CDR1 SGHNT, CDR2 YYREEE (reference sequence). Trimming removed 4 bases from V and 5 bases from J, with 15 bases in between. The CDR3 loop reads CASSEDSYGTEAFF. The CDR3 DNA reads TGTGCCAGCAGCGAGGACAGTTATGGAACTGAAGCTTTCTTT.

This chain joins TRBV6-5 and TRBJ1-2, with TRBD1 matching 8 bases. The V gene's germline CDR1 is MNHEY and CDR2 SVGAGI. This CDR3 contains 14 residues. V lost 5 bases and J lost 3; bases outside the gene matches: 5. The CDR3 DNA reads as TGTGCCAGCAGTCGCAGGGGGCTGGACTATGGCTACACCTTC. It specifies CASSRRGLDYGYTF.